A selection of T cell receptor beta chains follows, all from one sample in a study of post-analysis software for immune sequencing data. TCRdb reanalysed the PCR reads using MiXCR and keeps one entry per CDR3 protein. The sample records 600,000 to 700,000 distinct CDR3 sequences, 55% to 60% being singletons. The sequencing sample was made of blood. Every receptor here comes from a girl aged 2 to 10 with multiple sclerosis. CDR3s include the opening cysteine and the closing phenylalanine or tryptophan. A D gene is named only where the DNA matches it firmly. The size entry is marked missing in some rows and otherwise reads once, few, many or a size class.

>TRBD2|TRBJ2-1|TRBV29-1|once
CSVEGLAGGDEQFF
TGCAGCGTTGAGGGACTAGCGGGGGGGGATGAGCAGTTCTTC
>TRBD2|TRBJ2-5|TRBV7-2|.
CASSLASGDPGETQYF
TGTGCCAGCAGCTTAGCTAGCGGGGACCCGGGGGAGACCCAGTACTTC
>TRBD1|TRBJ2-5|TRBV7-2|few
CASSHRGPGQLNQETQYF
TGTGCCAGCAGCCATAGAGGCCCGGGACAGCTGAACCAAGAGACCCAGTACTTC
>.|TRBJ2-1|TRBV29-1|.
CSVEFKRAYNEQFF
TGCAGCGTTGAATTCAAGCGGGCCTACAATGAGCAGTTCTTC
>.|TRBJ1-1|TRBV7-6|.
CASSSERGTEAFF
TGTGCCAGCAGCTCGGAAAGGGGCACTGAAGCTTTCTTT
>.|TRBJ2-7|TRBV20-1|.
CSAPGGGDTYEQYF
TGCAGTGCACCTGGCGGCGGGGATACCTACGAGCAGTACTTC
>.|TRBJ2-3|TRBV7-9|few
CASSLTERRSQYF
TGTGCCAGCAGCCTAACTGAGAGGCGGTCGCAGTATTTT
>TRBD1|TRBJ1-1|TRBV20-1|.
CSASTGDEAFF
TGCAGTGCCTCGACAGGGGATGAAGCTTTCTTT
>.|TRBJ1-2|TRBV5-1|.
CASSPVDRSYGYTF
TGCGCCAGCAGCCCCGTTGACAGGAGCTATGGCTACACCTTC
>.|TRBJ2-3|TRBV6-5|.
CASSETELTDTQYF
TGTGCCAGCAGTGAGACAGAGTTAACAGATACGCAGTATTTT
>.|TRBJ2-3|TRBV5-1|once
CASSGPGLNDDTQYF
TGCGCCAGCAGCGGTCCGGGGCTGAACGACGATACGCAGTATTTT
>TRBD2|TRBJ2-3|TRBV20-1|few
CSAMIAGGLTDTQYF
TGCAGTGCTATGATTGCGGGGGGTCTCACAGATACGCAGTATTTT
>.|TRBJ2-3|TRBV27|.
CASSPWSGLGSTDTQYF
TGTGCCAGCAGCCCTTGGTCTGGGCTAGGCAGCACAGATACGCAGTATTTT
>TRBD1|TRBJ2-3|TRBV20-1|.
CSATGLTGTGSSTDTQYF
TGCAGTGCTACTGGTTTAACCGGGACAGGCTCTAGCACAGATACGCAGTATTTT
>.|TRBJ1-1|TRBV10-3|.
CAISESRRWGTEAFF
TGTGCCATCAGTGAGTCGAGGAGGTGGGGCACTGAAGCTTTCTTT
>TRBD2|TRBJ2-6|TRBV7-6|.
CASSLGIRPTSGVSGANVLTF
TGTGCCAGCAGCTTGGGAATCCGCCCTACTAGCGGGGTCTCTGGGGCCAACGTCCTGACTTTC
>TRBD1|TRBJ2-7|TRBV20-1|once
CSARAGGGEQYF
TGCAGTGCTAGAGCAGGGGGTGGGGAGCAGTACTTC